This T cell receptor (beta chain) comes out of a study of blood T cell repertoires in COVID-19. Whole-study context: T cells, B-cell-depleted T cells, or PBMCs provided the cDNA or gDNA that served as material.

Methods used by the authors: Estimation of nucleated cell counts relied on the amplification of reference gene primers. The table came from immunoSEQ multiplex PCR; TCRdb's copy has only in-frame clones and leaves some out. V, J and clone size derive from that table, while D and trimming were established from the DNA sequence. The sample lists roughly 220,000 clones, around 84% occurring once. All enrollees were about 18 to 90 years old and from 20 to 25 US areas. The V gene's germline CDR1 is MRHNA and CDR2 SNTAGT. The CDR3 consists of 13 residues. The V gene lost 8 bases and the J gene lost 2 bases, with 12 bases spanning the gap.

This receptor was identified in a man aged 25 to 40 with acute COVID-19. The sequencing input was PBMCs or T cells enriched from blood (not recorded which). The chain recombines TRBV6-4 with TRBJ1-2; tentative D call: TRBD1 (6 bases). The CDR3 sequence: CASRGAGNYGYTF. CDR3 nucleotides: TGTGCCAGCCGGGGGGCAGGAAACTATGGCTACACCTTC.